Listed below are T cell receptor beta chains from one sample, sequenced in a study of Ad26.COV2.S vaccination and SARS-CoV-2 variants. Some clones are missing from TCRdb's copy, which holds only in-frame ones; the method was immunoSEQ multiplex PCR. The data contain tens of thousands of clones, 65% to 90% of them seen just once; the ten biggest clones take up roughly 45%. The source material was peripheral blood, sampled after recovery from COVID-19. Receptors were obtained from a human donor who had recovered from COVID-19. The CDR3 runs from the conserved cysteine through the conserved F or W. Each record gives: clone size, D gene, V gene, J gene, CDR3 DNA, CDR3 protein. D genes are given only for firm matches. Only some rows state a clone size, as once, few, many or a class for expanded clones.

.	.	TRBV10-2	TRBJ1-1	TGCGCCAGCAGTGTCGGATTGGGGAACGAAGCTTTCTTT	CASSVGLGNEAFF
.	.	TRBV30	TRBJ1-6	TGTGCCTCCAACAGGGAGGTTAATTCACCCCTCCACTTT	CASNREVNSPLHF
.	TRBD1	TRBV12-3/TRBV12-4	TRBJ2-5	TGTGCCAGCAGTTTAGGGACAGGGGAGACCCAGTACTTC	CASSLGTGETQYF
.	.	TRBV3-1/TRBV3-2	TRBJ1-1	TGTGCCAGCAGCCAAGGCGGCGCGGGGGTGGAAGGGACTGAAGCTTTCTTT	CASSQGGAGVEGTEAFF
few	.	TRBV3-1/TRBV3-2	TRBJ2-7	TGTGCCAGCAGCCATCATACCCGGGGGTGGTCCTACGAGCAGTACTTC	CASSHHTRGWSYEQYF
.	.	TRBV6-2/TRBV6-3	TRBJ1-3	TGTGCCAGCAGTTGGGGCGTCGTCTCTGGAAACACCATATATTTT	CASSWGVVSGNTIYF
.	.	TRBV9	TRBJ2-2	TGTGCCAGCAGCGCTGGGGGGAACACCGGGGAGCTGTTTTTT	CASSAGGNTGELFF
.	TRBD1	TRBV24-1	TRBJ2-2	TGTGCCACCAGTGCTCCCGGACAGGGGGGGACCGGGGAGCTGTTTTTT	CATSAPGQGGTGELFF
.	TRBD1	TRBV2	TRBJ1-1	TGTGCCAGCAGGGACAGGGGGTCGAGCACTGAAGCTTTCTTT	CASRDRGSSTEAFF
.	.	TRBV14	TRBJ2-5	TGTGCCAGCAGCCGACTACTATTCCAAGAGACCCAGTACTTC	CASSRLLFQETQYF
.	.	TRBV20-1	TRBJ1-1	TGCAGTGCTAGTATGGACATTCAAGCTTTCTTT	CSASMDIQAFF
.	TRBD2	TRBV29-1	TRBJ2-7	TGCAGCGTTCGGGGGGACGAGCAGTACTTC	CSVRGDEQYF
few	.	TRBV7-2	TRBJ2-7	TGTGCCAGCATCCAAGAGGGGGTGTACGAGCAGTACTTC	CASIQEGVYEQYF
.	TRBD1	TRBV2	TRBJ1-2	TGTGCCAGCAGGCCCGACAGGGGTGGTGGCTACACCTTC	CASRPDRGGGYTF
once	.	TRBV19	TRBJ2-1	TGTGCCTCCAGGGGCGACCCCAATGAGCAGTTCTTC	CASRGDPNEQFF
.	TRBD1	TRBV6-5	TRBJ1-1	TGTGCCAGCCAACTGGACAGGGACCGCGTCTCAGCTTTCTTT	CASQLDRDRVSAFF
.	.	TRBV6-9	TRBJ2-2	TGTGCCAGCAGTTACTCACAGAACACCGGGGAGCTGTTTTTT	CASSYSQNTGELFF
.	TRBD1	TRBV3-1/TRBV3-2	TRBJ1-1	TGTGCCAGCAGCCAAGGAGGTGCCAGGGGGACTGAAGCTTTCTTT	CASSQGGARGTEAFF
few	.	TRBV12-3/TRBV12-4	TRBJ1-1	TGTGCCAGCCTGAGCAGAGGGGCAGAAGCTTTCTTT	CASLSRGAEAFF
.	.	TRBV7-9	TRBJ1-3	TGTGCCAGAGGGGCGAGCTCTGGAAACACCATATATTTT	CARGASSGNTIYF
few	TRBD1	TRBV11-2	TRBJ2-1	TGTGCCAGCAGCTTACAGGGACAGGGCATCAATGAGCAGTTCTTC	CASSLQGQGINEQFF
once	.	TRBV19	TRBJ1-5	TGTGCCAGTAGTATCTACTCAGGGGTTCTCAATCAGCCCCAGCATTTT	CASSIYSGVLNQPQHF
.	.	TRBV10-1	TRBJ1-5	TGCGCCAGCAGTGAGTCGTTTGGGAGCAATCAGCCCCAGCATTTT	CASSESFGSNQPQHF
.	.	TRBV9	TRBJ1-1	TGTGCCAGCAGCGCCCTTGAAGGGGGAGCTTTCTTT	CASSALEGGAFF
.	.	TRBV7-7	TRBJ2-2	TGTGCCAGCAGCTTGGCCAGGGGAGGGACCGGGGAGCTGTTTTTT	CASSLARGGTGELFF
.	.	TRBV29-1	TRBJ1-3	TGCAGCGTTGAAATTCACACTGGAAACACCATATATTTT	CSVEIHTGNTIYF
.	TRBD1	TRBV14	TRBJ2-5	TGTGCCAGCAGCCAAGGAGGAAATGACAGGGGGCAGGGGGCCCAGTACTTC	CASSQGGNDRGQGAQYF
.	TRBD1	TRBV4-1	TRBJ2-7	TGCGCCAGCAGCCAAGAAACAGGGGGCTTCTACGAGCAGTACTTC	CASSQETGGFYEQYF
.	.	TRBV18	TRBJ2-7	TGTGCCAGCTCACCGCTATCATCCGGGACTGGGGCCTACGAGCAGTACTTC	CASSPLSSGTGAYEQYF
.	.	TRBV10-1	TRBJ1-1	TGCGCCAGCACCCAGGGTTTTGGAAACACTGAAGCTTTCTTT	CASTQGFGNTEAFF
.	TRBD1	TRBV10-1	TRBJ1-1	TGCGCCAGCAGTCGGGACAGGAACACTGAAGCTTTCTTT	CASSRDRNTEAFF
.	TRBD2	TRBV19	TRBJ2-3	TGTGCCAGTAGCCAGGGACTAGCGGGGGATTCACATACGCAGTATTTT	CASSQGLAGDSHTQYF
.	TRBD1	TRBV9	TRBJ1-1	TGTGCCAGCAGCGTAGGGACAGGGATGAACACTGAAGCTTTCTTT	CASSVGTGMNTEAFF
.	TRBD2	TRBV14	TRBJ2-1	TGTGCCAGCAGCCCGCTGCTAGCGGGAGCGTACAATGAGCAGTTCTTC	CASSPLLAGAYNEQFF
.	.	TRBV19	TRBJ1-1	TGTGCCAGTAGTATAGCGGCCGAAAAGGGGGTTCTGGTCCCCCATCACATTTACACTGAAGCTTTCTTT	CASSIAAEKGVLVPHHIYTEAFF
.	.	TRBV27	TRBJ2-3	TGTGCCAGCAGTCCTAGGTTTAGCGGATACACAGATACGCAGTATTTT	CASSPRFSGYTDTQYF
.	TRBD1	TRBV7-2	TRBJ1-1	TGTGCCAGCAGCCGGGACAGTTCCCGTGGGACTGAAGCTTTCTTT	CASSRDSSRGTEAFF
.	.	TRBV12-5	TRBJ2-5	TGTGCTAGTGGTTTGAACTCCCAGGGGGAGACCCAGTACTTC	CASGLNSQGETQYF
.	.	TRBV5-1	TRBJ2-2	TGCGCCAGCAGCTTGGAGCGTCTGGCGAACACCGGGGAGCTGTTTTTT	CASSLERLANTGELFF
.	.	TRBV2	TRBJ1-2	TGTGCCAGCAGTACCAGGGGTTTATTGGATGGCTACACCTTC	CASSTRGLLDGYTF
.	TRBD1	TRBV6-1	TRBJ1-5	TGTGCCAGCAGTGACCTAACAGGGGTAGTCAATCAGCCCCAGCATTTT	CASSDLTGVVNQPQHF
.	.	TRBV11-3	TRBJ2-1	TGTGCCAGCAGCTCCCGCGGGTTGGTAAATGAGCAGTTCTTC	CASSSRGLVNEQFF
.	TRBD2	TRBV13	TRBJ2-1	TGTGCCAGCAGCCCAGCTAGCGGGGGTCTGGGAAAGCAGTTCTTC	CASSPASGGLGKQFF
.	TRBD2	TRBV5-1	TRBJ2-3	TGCGCCAGCAGCTCGGGCGGCGGGGGGGGACGAGATACGCAGTATTTT	CASSSGGGGGRDTQYF
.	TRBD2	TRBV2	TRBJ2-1	TGTGCCAGCAAATTACTAGCGGGGGGGCCCAATGAGCAGTTCTTC	CASKLLAGGPNEQFF
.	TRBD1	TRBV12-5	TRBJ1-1	TGTGCTAGTGGTTCTACCTTGACAGGGCCTGCGTCTTTCTTT	CASGSTLTGPASFF
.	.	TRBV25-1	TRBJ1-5	TGTGCCAGCAGGGAAGGCAATCAGCCCCAGCATTTT	CASREGNQPQHF